One sample yielded the 24 T cell receptor beta chains listed below, sequenced in a study of blood T cell repertoires in COVID-19. Repertoires were generated with immunoSEQ multiplex PCR, while TCRdb's copy carries only in-frame clones and drops some. The table has about 180,000 clones, about 90% seen once. The sequencing input was PBMCs or T cells enriched from blood (not recorded which). The receptors shown here come from a woman aged 50 to 60 who had recovered from COVID-19.

This chain uses TRBV11-2 with TRBJ2-1; 10 nucleotides match TRBD2. Trimming cost V 5 bases and J 7 bases; bases outside gene matches: 5. The germline V gene has CDR1 SGHAT and CDR2 FQNNGV. The CDR3 sequence is 14 residues long. In DNA, the CDR3 is TGTGCCAGCAGCCATCCGGGACTAGCGAATGAGCAGTTCTTC. Translated, it gives CASSHPGLANEQFF.

The V and J genes are TRBV4-1 and TRBJ2-7; a weak D match, TRBD1 (5 bases). CDR1 is MGHRA and CDR2 is YSYEKL in the germline V gene. Trimming left V 1 base short and J 5 bases short, with 12 bases between. CDR3 length: 14 residues. This CDR3 reads CASSQAGFGNEQYF. The CDR3, as DNA: TGCGCCAGCAGCCAAGCAGGGTTTGGAAACGAGCAGTACTTC.

This chain joins TRBV27 and TRBJ2-1, with TRBD1 identical over 10 bases. V was clipped by 7 bases and J by 10 bases; unmatched bases: 22. Germline V lookup: CDR1 MNHEY, CDR2 SMNVEV (reference sequence). This CDR3 has 18 amino acids. The CDR3 region is CASTTPSPGTGVVREQFF. The CDR3 coding sequence is TGTGCCAGCACGACCCCTTCTCCCGGGACAGGGGTAGTTCGGGAGCAGTTCTTC.

J is TRBJ1-1 and V is TRBV11-1, with 7 bases lining up with TRBD1. J lost 7 bases, V lost 5 bases, and 7 bases had no gene match. There are 13 residues in the CDR3. The germline gives CDR1 SGHAT, CDR2 FQDESV (reference sequence). The DNA of the CDR3 is TGTGCCAGCAGCATACTAACAGGGGATGAAGCTTTCTTT. Translated, it gives CASSILTGDEAFF.

The chain combines TRBV15 with TRBJ2-5; the D gene is possibly TRBD1 (5 bases). Trimming cost V 5 bases and J 4 bases, with 14 bases left between them. CDR1 and CDR2 (germline): LNHNV, YYDKDF (reference sequence). This CDR3 has 14 amino acids. The CDR3 region is CATSWPGQGETQYF. CDR3 DNA sequence: TGTGCCACCAGCTGGCCAGGGCAGGGAGAGACCCAGTACTTC.

The rearrangement links TRBV7-3 to TRBJ2-1, with D possibly being TRBD2 (5 bases). Trimming pared 5 bases from V and 6 bases from J, leaving 17 bases between. CDR3 length equals 15 residues. Germline V lookup: CDR1 SGHTA, CDR2 FQGTGA. The CDR3 here is CASSLDFRARNEQFF. Written as DNA, the CDR3 is TGTGCCAGCAGCCTGGACTTCCGGGCCCGCAATGAGCAGTTCTTC.

CDR3 in DNA: TGTGCCAGTAGTAGAGGACTAGCGGCCTACTACGAGCAGTACTTC. The encoded protein is CASSRGLAAYYEQYF. The rearrangement joins TRBV19 to TRBJ2-7; TRBD2 aligns across 10 bases. This CDR3 contains 15 residues. Germline trimming cut 4 bases from V and 3 bases from J; bases unmatched to any gene: 6. From germline, CDR1 is LNHDA and CDR2 SQIVND (reference sequence).

J is TRBJ2-3 and V is TRBV28; D is perhaps TRBD1 (5 bases). Trimming took off 7 bases at V and 0 bases at J, with 14 bases between the two ends. Per the germline V gene, CDR1 is MDHEN and CDR2 is SYDVKM. The CDR3 loop spans 15 amino acids. In nucleotides, the CDR3 is TGTGCCAGCAACCGACAGTCCACTAGCACAGATACGCAGTATTTT. Its protein is CASNRQSTSTDTQYF.

The rearrangement links TRBV2 to TRBJ1-1; weak D call: TRBD1 (6 bases). The germline V and J ends were trimmed by 7 bases and 3 bases, with 27 bases remaining between them. The germline gives CDR1 SNHLY, CDR2 FYNNEI. This CDR3 has 18 amino acids. CDR3 sequence reads: CASKPLDGTRIGDTEAFF. CDR3 in DNA: TGTGCCAGCAAACCCCTTGACGGGACACGGATCGGAGACACTGAAGCTTTCTTT.

The J gene is TRBJ1-2, the V gene TRBV27; a weak D match, TRBD1 (6 bases). Germline V gene lookup returns CDR1 MNHEY and CDR2 SMNVEV (reference sequence). V was clipped by 5 bases and J by 4 bases, with 14 bases between them. The CDR3 covers 14 residues. The CDR3 here is CASSAGGPGYGYTF. The DNA of the CDR3 is TGTGCCAGCAGTGCCGGGGGGCCGGGCTATGGCTACACCTTC.

The rearrangement links TRBV5-4 to TRBJ1-1, with 7 bases that match TRBD1. CDR1 is SGHNT and CDR2 is YYREEE in the germline V gene (reference sequence). The V gene end was trimmed by 4 bases and the J gene end by 1 base; junction bases not matched to a gene: 4. This CDR3 spans 14 amino acids. The CDR3 loop reads CASSARDRNTEAFF. In DNA form, the CDR3 reads TGTGCCAGCAGCGCCCGGGACAGGAACACTGAAGCTTTCTTT.

This rearrangement joins TRBV7-2 to TRBJ1-1; D unresolved. The length of the CDR3 is 13 residues. Trimming stripped 4 bases from V and 1 base from J, with 7 bases between. Germline assignment: CDR1 SGHTA and CDR2 FQGNSA. The CDR3: CASSWAANTEAFF. CDR3 nucleotide sequence: TGTGCCAGCAGCTGGGCAGCGAACACTGAAGCTTTCTTT.

The chain's CDR3 is CASSPSGQGQDGYTF. The CDR3 DNA reads as TGTGCCAGCAGCCCCTCGGGACAAGGTCAAGATGGCTACACCTTC. This chain uses TRBV7-6 with TRBJ1-2, with TRBD1 as a possible D gene (6 bases). The V end lost 5 bases, the J end lost 6 bases, and 19 bases lay between the germline ends. Germline CDR1 reads SGHVS; CDR2 reads FNYEAQ. The CDR3 contains 15 residues.

The chain links TRBV27 to TRBJ1-2, with TRBD1 matching over 11 bases. CDR3 length: 15 residues. CDR1 and CDR2 from the germline V gene are MNHEY and SMNVEV (reference sequence). The V gene end was trimmed by 7 bases and the J gene end by 9 bases; junction bases not matched to a gene: 13. The CDR3 here is CASTLSRTGGASYTF. CDR3 nucleotide sequence: TGTGCCAGCACCCTTTCAAGGACAGGGGGCGCGAGCTACACCTTC.

This chain connects TRBV9 to TRBJ2-7; 11 bases map to TRBD2. J gave up 2 bases and V 3 bases, and 7 bases lay outside the gene matches. This CDR3 comprises 16 residues. Germline loops: CDR1 SGDLS, CDR2 YYNGEE. CDR3: CASSARLAGTPYEQYF. The DNA for the CDR3 is TGTGCCAGCAGCGCCCGACTAGCGGGAACACCCTACGAGCAGTACTTC.

This chain uses TRBV5-1 with TRBJ1-4, with D uncertain. V lost 0 bases and J 7 bases, leaving 10 bases between the germline ends. CDR1 is SGHRS and CDR2 is YFSETQ in the germline V gene. The CDR3 extends over 14 amino acids. CDR3 DNA sequence: TGCGCCAGCAGCTTGGATACTTATAGTGAAAAACTGTTTTTT. Amino acid sequence: CASSLDTYSEKLFF. Complete variable domain (other parts from reference TRBV5-1 and TRBJ1-4): KAGVTQTPRYLIKTRGQQVTLSCSPISGHRSVSWYQQTPGQGLQFLFEYFSETQRNKGNFPGRFSGRQFSNSRSEMNVSTLELGDSALYLCASSLDTYSEKLFFGSGTQLSVL.

This chain connects TRBV11-2 to TRBJ2-1; D remains ambiguous. CDR1 and CDR2 (germline): SGHAT, FQNNGV. The CDR3 has 11 residues. Trimming removed 6 bases from V and 8 bases from J, with 8 bases in between. The CDR3 sequence: CASRSSHEQFF. CDR3 sequence (DNA): TGTGCCAGCAGGTCATCCCATGAGCAGTTCTTC.

V gene TRBV3-1 (or the pseudogene TRBV3-2) combines with J gene TRBJ2-1, with 7 positions matching TRBD1. Trimming took 0 bases from V and 5 from J; bases not matched to a gene: 10. Looked up from germline, CDR1 is LGHDT and CDR2 is YNNKEL (reference sequence). This CDR3 contains 17 residues. The CDR3: CASSQDAGGVSDNEQFF. CDR3 in DNA: TGTGCCAGCAGCCAAGACGCAGGGGGAGTATCTGACAATGAGCAGTTCTTC.

The chain uses TRBV28 and TRBJ2-7; 8 bases line up with TRBD1. Germline values: CDR1 MDHEN, CDR2 SYDVKM. This CDR3 spans 16 amino acids. The trim removed 4 bases at V and 3 bases at J, leaving 11 bases unmatched. The CDR3 sequence is CASSSPGGPKGYEQYF. CDR3 DNA sequence: TGTGCCAGCAGTTCCCCAGGGGGCCCCAAGGGCTACGAGCAGTACTTC.

The V call is TRBV28, the J call TRBJ1-4; no definite D call. Germline V gene data show CDR1 as MDHEN and CDR2 as SYDVKM. Trimming cost V 5 bases and J 6 bases, with 7 bases left between them. The CDR3 consists of 12 residues. CDR3 amino acids: CASSLVDEKLFF. CDR3 bases: TGTGCCAGCAGTCTCGTCGATGAAAAACTGTTTTTT.

The J gene is TRBJ2-3, the V gene TRBV29-1; a possible D gene is TRBD2 (7 bases). This CDR3 comprises 15 residues. Germline V gene lookup returns CDR1 SQVTM and CDR2 ANQGSEA. V dropped 0 bases and J dropped 1 base, with 11 bases sitting between them. The CDR3 reads CSVEDRGGRTDTQYF. Written as DNA, the CDR3 is TGCAGCGTTGAAGACAGGGGAGGGCGCACAGATACGCAGTATTTT.

This clone was detected once. The V and J genes are TRBV12-3 or TRBV12-4 and TRBJ1-2; D gene ambiguous. The CDR3 has 13 amino acids. Trimming pared 7 bases from V and 2 bases from J, leaving 11 bases between. Here the CDR3 reads CASTPGINYGYTF. The CDR3 DNA sequence: TGTGCCAGCACCCCCGGGATAAACTATGGCTACACCTTC.

The rearrangement joins TRBV6-4 to TRBJ2-5; 7 positions match TRBD1. The CDR3 runs to 14 residues. The trim removed 6 bases at V and 2 bases at J, leaving 6 bases unmatched. Germline V gives CDR1 MRHNA, CDR2 SNTAGT. The CDR3 DNA reads TGTGCCAGCAGACCGGGACAGAGACAAGAGACCCAGTACTTC. Its translation is CASRPGQRQETQYF.

The gene calls are TRBV11-3 and TRBJ2-3, with TRBD1 matching over 9 bases. Germline values: CDR1 SGHNT, CDR2 YENEEA. J gave up 5 bases and V 3 bases, and 0 bases lay outside the gene matches. This CDR3 is 13 amino acids long. CDR3: CASSLGQGDTQYF. Here the CDR3 DNA reads TGTGCCAGCAGCTTGGGACAGGGAGATACGCAGTATTTT.